The T cell receptor (beta chain) described here comes from a study of T cells expressing NK-cell markers (dated by TCRdb to between 2020 and 2021). Describing the broader study: In sorted CD3+CD56+NKG2C+, CD3+CD56+NKG2C- and CD3+CD56-NKG2C+ T-cell subsets from several donors, TCR beta-chain repertoires were profiled. Seven of the eight sequenced donors were HCMV-seropositive and one was HCMV-seronegative. The study sequenced eight donors, all healthy volunteers chosen at random: three men and five women. The libraries were sequenced on Illumina HiSeq 2000/2500, MiSeq or NextSeq, producing 2 x 150 bp reads. Study-level results and caveats: Those dominant clonotypes were again the most abundant among CD3+CD56-NKG2C+ cells in a handful of donors, at about 28.3-60.1%. Whether the expanded NKG2C-expressing T cell clones were specific for HCMV antigens remained unclear. In over five donors, the dominant CD3+CD56+NKG2C+ clonotypes were among the top 10 CD8+ clonotypes and accounted for about 1.0-7.0% of CD8+ T cells.

HCMV-specific IgG was detected in serum with a commercial ELISA kit to determine HCMV serostatus. Peripheral blood mononuclear cells were isolated from blood by Ficoll density gradient centrifugation. On this clonotype: Its antigen is still unknown.

The germline V gene gives CDR1 as LGHNA and CDR2 as YSLEER. Spanning cysteine to phenylalanine, the CDR3 consists of 15 amino acids. DNA was not recorded. The sequencing machine was an Illumina HiSeq 2000. TCR beta cDNA libraries were made by 5'RACE template switching that added a universal primer site and unique molecular identifiers. Priming for cDNA synthesis came from the TCR beta constant segment, and two successive PCR amplification steps followed. In the source study's methods: MIGEC was used to demultiplex reads and group reads by UMI, and MiTCR was used to assemble and quantify clonotypes. To remove erroneous sequences, TCR cDNA sequences were retained only when supported by two or more reads. Downstream repertoire analysis used the tcR package, and clonotypes were matched across fractions by CDR3 nucleotide sequence plus V segment. Antigen specificity was annotated against VDJdb with VDJmatch, allowing one amino acid substitution in CDR3. TCRdb reprocessed the reads, and each CDR3 protein sequence is entered once, without DNA. These V and J calls are TCRdb output, not the study's own analysis. The data table for this sample lists almost 450,000 distinct CDR3 sequences. In total, the top ten clones hold more than 7% of the sample.

Sequenced: blood T cells: a sorted CD56 or NKG2C T cell subset, CD4+ or CD8+ T cells, or bulk PBMC T cells (not recorded which). Here the chain combines TRBV4-3 and TRBJ1-6; TCRdb calls TRBD1, which cannot be checked without DNA. The clonotype comes from a woman between 18 and 70 years old in good health. The CDR3 has the sequence CASSQDRAGSSPLHF.